This T cell receptor beta chain comes out of a study of T cells in women clearing cervical HPV infection. Germline lookup yields CDR1 ENHRY and CDR2 SYGVKD. Trimming removed 6 bases at V and 2 bases at J, with 19 bases between. The CDR3 has 16 residues. Concerning this clone: The read ends 3 residues early relative to the CDR3; the germline J gene fills the gap.

Data came from immunoSEQ multiplex PCR; TCRdb stores just in-frame clones and leaves some out. This sample's table reports 25,000 to 30,000 clones. This clonotype was sampled from a woman between 18 and 69 years old with a cervical HPV16 infection that either progressed to CIN3+ or cleared (not recorded which). J is TRBJ1-2 and V is TRBV10-3; D is unresolved. What was sequenced was blood buffy coat. The CDR3 region is CAISVTRKQKNYGYTF. CDR3 bases read: TGTGCCATCAGCGTCACCAGAAAACAGAAGAACTATGGC.